This T cell receptor beta chain was recovered during a study of blood T cell repertoires in COVID-19. Sequenced by immunoSEQ multiplex PCR; TCRdb stores in-frame clones only, minus some. The table lists about 140,000 clones, approximately 90% of them singletons. The CDR3 has 18 residues. Germline V gene sequence: CDR1 MNHNS, CDR2 SASEGT. The V and J ends lost 0 bases and 5 bases, in that order; junction bases with no gene match: 11. Sequencing was carried out using peripheral blood. The rearrangement links TRBV6-1 to TRBJ2-1; 9 nucleotides match TRBD1. The clonotype was recovered from a man in his sixties with active or convalescent COVID-19. The CDR3, as DNA: TGTGCCAGCAGTGAAGCGGGGTGGGGGACAGGGACTAACAATGAGCAGTTCTTC. This translates into CASSEAGWGTGTNNEQFF.